Sequencing of this TCR beta chain was carried out in a study of siplizumab effects on memory and regulatory T cells. Findings of the study overall: There were only a minor fraction of alloreactive clones that mapped to unstimulated subsets. Siplizumab significantly reduced alloreactive sequences traceable to unstimulated CD4+ memory cells. Greater diversity than memory cells seemed evident in naive T cells, which also appeared to be major alloresponse contributors.

Of note for this clone: Its cognate antigen is unknown.

The trim removed 5 bases at V and 6 bases at J, leaving 7 bases unmatched. The CDR3 extends over 16 amino acids. CDR1 and CDR2 (germline): SGHVS, FQNEAQ. Roughly 9 x 10^4 TCR templates were assayed per sample. Clones were read by immunoSEQ multiplex PCR, and TCRdb kept only the in-frame ones, dropping some. The data contain about 56,000 clones, around 98% of them seen just once; the ten biggest clones take up about 1%. The sequence was obtained from a human donor in good health. The rearrangement links TRBV7-8 to TRBJ2-1; 13 positions match TRBD2. The specimen sequenced was naive CD8+ T cells sorted from blood. The CDR3 region is CASSPTTSGRANEQFF. The CDR3 coding sequence is TGTGCCAGCAGCCCAACTACTAGCGGGAGGGCCAATGAGCAGTTCTTC.